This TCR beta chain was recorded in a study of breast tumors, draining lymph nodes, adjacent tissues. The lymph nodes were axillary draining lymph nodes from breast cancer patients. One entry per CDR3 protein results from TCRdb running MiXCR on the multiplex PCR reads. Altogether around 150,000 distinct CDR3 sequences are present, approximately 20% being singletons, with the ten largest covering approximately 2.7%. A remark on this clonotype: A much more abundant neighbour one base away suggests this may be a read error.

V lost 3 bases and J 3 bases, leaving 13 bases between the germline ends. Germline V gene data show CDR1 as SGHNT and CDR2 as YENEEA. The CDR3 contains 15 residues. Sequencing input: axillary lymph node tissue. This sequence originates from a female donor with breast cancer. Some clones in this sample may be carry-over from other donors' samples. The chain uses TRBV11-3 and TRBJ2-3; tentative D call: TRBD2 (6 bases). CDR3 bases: TGTGCCAGCAGCTTGAACGTACTAGCTACAGATACGCAGTATTTT. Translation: CASSLNVLATDTQYF. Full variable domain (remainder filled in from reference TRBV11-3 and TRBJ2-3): EAGVVQSPRYKIIEKKQPVAFWCNPISGHNTLYWYLQNLGQGPELLIRYENEEAVDDSQLPKDRFSAERLKGVDSTLKIQPAELGDSAVYLCASSLNVLATDTQYFGPGTRLTVL.